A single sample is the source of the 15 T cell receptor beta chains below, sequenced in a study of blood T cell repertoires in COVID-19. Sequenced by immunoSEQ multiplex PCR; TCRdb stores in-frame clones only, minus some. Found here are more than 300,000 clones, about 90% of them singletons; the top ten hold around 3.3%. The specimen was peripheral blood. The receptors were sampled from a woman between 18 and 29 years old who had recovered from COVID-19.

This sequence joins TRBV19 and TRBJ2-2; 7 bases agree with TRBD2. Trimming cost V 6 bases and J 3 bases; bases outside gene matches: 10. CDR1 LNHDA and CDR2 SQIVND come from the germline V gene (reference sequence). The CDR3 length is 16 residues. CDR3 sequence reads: CASSDHGGRDTGELFF. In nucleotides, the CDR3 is TGTGCCAGTAGCGATCACGGGGGGAGAGACACCGGGGAGCTGTTTTTT.

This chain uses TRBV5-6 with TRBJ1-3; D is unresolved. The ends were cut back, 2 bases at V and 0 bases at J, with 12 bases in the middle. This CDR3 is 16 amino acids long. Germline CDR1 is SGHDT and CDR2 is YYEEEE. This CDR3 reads CASSFMAGSSGNTIYF. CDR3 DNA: TGTGCCAGCAGCTTTATGGCAGGATCCTCTGGAAACACCATATATTTT.

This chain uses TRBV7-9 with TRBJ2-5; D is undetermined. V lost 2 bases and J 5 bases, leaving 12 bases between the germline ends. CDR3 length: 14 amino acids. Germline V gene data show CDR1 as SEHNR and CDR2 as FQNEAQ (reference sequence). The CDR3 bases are TGTGCCAGCAGCTTAAGTGTCCACTCGGAGACCCAGTACTTC. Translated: CASSLSVHSETQYF.

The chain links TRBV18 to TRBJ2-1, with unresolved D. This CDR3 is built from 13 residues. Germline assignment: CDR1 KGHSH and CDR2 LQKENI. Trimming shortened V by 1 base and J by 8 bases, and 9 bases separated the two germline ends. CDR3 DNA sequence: TGTGCCAGCTCACCACGGGCAGGTCATGAGCAGTTCTTC. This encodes CASSPRAGHEQFF.

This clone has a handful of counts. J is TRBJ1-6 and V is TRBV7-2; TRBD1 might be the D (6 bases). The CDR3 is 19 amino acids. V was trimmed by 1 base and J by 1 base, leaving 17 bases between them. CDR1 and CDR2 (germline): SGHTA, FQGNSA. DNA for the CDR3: TGTGCCAGCAGCTTAGGAGTCGGCAGGGGTGCGTCCTATAATTCACCCCTCCACTTT. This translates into CASSLGVGRGASYNSPLHF.

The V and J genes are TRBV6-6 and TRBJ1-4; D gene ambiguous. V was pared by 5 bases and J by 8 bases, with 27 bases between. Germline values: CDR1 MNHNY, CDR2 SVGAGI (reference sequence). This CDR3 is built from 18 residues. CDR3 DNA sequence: TGTGCCAGCAGTCGCATAGCAAGATCCGGGCCCGGAGGAGAAAAACTGTTTTTT. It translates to CASSRIARSGPGGEKLFF.

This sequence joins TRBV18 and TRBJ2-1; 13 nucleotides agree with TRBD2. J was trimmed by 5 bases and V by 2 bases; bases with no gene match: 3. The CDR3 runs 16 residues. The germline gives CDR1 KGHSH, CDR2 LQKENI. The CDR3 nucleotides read TGTGCCAGCTCACCAGGACTAGCGGGGGCAGACAATGAGCAGTTCTTC. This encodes CASSPGLAGADNEQFF. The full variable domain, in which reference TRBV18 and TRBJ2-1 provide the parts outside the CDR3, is NAGVMQNPRHLVRRRGQEARLRCSPMKGHSHVYWYRQLPEEGLKFMVYLQKENIIDESGMPKERFSAEFPKEGPSILRIQQVVRGDSAAYFCASSPGLAGADNEQFFGPGTRLTVL.

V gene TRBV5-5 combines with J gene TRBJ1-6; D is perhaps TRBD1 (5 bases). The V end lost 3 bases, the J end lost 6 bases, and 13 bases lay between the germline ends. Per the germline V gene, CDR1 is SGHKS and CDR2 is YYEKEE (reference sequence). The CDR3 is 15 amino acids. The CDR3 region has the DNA TGTGCCAGCAGCTCATTCATCCAGGGTAATTCACCCCTCCACTTT. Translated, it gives CASSSFIQGNSPLHF.

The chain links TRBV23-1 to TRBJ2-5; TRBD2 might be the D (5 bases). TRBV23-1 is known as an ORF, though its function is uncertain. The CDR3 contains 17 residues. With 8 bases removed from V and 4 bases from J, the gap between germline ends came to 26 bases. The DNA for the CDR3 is TGCGCCAGCTTACCCGGCGCGGCGGGTGCTTTCGGAGAGACCCAGTACTTC. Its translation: CASLPGAAGAFGETQYF.

CDR3 in DNA: TGTGCCATCAGTGAGTCAGCGGGAGTGAACGGGGAGCTGTTTTTT. It encodes CAISESAGVNGELFF. The chain links TRBV10-3 to TRBJ2-2; 8 bases line up with TRBD2. J gave up 7 bases and V 0 bases, and 4 bases lay outside the gene matches. Germline loops: CDR1 ENHRY, CDR2 SYGVKD. The CDR3 covers 15 residues.

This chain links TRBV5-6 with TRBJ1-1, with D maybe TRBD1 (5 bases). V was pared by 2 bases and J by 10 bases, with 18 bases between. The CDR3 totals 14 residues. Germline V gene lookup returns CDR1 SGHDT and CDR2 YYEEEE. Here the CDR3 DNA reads TGTGCCAGCAGCTTAGGACGGGGGTCTCGAGGAGCTTTCTTT. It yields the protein CASSLGRGSRGAFF.

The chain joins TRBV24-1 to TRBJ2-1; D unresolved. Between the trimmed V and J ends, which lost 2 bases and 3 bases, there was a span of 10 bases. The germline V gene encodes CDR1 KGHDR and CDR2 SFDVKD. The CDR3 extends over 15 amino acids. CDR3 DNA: TGTGCCACCAGTGATTATGGCGACAACTACAATGAGCAGTTCTTC. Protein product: CATSDYGDNYNEQFF.

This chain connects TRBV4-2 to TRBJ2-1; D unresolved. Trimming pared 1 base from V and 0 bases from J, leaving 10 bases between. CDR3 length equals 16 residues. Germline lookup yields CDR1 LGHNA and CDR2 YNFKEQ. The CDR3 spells CASSQALPSSYNEQFF. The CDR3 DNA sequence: TGTGCCAGCAGCCAAGCCCTACCGAGCTCCTACAATGAGCAGTTCTTC.

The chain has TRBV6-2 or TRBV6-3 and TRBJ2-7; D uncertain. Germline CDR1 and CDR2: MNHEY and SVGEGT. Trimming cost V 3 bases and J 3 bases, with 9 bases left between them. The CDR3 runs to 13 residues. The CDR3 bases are TGTGCCAGCAGTTATAATCAGGACTACGAGCAGTACGTC. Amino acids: CASSYNQDYEQYV.

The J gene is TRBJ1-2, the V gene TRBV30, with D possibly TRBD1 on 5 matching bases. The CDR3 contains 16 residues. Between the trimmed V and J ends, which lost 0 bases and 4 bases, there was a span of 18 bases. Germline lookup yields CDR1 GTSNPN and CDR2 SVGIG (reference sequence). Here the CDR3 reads CAWSVRWGEEGYGYTF. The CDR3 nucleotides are TGTGCCTGGAGTGTACGTTGGGGGGAGGAGGGCTATGGCTACACCTTC.